This T cell receptor (beta chain) is drawn from a study of blood T cell repertoires in COVID-19. The wider study: COVID-19 samples, acute and convalescent, were from the United States, Italy and Spain.

Germline assignment: CDR1 SGHAT and CDR2 FQNNGV. The CDR3 is 15 residues long. Trimming took 0 bases from V and 6 from J; bases not matched to a gene: 5. In the original processing: Using reference gene primer amplification, nucleated cell counts were estimated. Assay: immunoSEQ multiplex PCR; the TCRdb copy retains only in-frame clones and omits some. For V, J and clone size, that table is used; D and trimming come from the DNA. The table records approximately 180,000 clones, around 80% of them present only once. This TCR derives from a woman aged 40 to 50 with COVID-19, enrolled during active disease. The sample taken for sequencing was peripheral blood. The rearrangement joins TRBV11-2 to TRBJ1-2; TRBD1 agrees at 9 bases. CDR3 in amino acids: CASSLDLRTGDGYTF. The CDR3 nucleotides are TGTGCCAGCAGCTTAGATCTCCGGACAGGGGATGGCTACACCTTC.